Included here is one T cell receptor (beta chain) sequence, with context. All sequencing subjects had displayed CD8+CD57+ cell expansion on flow cytometry. Diagnosis of severe acquired aplastic anemia applied to all patients. The study sampled blood from patients who had received no therapy. This sample is drawn from a study of CD8+CD57+ T cells in acquired aplastic anemia. Profiling that covered TCR beta VDJ and CDR3 relied on genomic DNA as its template. TCRdb ran MiXCR on the reads and lists one entry per CDR3 protein. In the table there are about 180,000 distinct CDR3 sequences, roughly 63% of which are singletons. With 3 bases removed from V and 10 bases from J, the gap between germline ends came to 19 bases. The germline V gene encodes CDR1 WSHSY and CDR2 SAAADI. This CDR3 has 14 amino acids.

What was sequenced was sorted CD4+, CD8+, or CD8+CD57+ T cells (not recorded which) from PBMCs. This sequence joins TRBV10-2 and TRBJ2-7; no firm D call. The receptor comes from a human donor with aplastic anemia. The CDR3 nucleotides are TGCGCCAGCAGTGACGCCGGATTCCAAGAGATCCAGTACTTC. Residues: CASSDAGFQEIQYF.